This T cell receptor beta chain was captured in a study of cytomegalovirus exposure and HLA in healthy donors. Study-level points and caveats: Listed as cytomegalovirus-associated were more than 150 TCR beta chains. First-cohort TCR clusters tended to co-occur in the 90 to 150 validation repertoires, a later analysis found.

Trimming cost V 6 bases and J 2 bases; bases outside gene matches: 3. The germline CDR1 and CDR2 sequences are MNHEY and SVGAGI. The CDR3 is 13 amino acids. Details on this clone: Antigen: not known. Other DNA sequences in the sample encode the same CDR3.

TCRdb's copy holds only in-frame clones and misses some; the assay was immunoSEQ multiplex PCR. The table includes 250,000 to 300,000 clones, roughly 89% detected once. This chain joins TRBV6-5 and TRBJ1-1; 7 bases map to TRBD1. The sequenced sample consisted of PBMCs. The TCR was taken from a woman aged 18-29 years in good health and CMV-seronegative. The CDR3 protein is CASRRDSNTEAFF. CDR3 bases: TGTGCCAGCAGGCGGGACAGTAACACTGAAGCTTTCTTT.